The 5 T cell receptor beta chains below were found in one sample sequenced in a study of shared clonotypes between healthy human individuals. Data came from immunoSEQ multiplex PCR; TCRdb stores just in-frame clones and leaves some out. The sample carries about 2 million clones, about 95% recorded once. CD45RO-negative CD8 cells positively selected for CCR7 made up the naive population, which excluded terminally differentiated effector memory CD45RA+ cells. The sample consisted of naive CD8+ T cells sorted from blood. The receptors here all came from a man aged 18 to 30 in good health.

To note about this clone: Other DNA sequences in this specimen translate into the identical CDR3. The chain combines TRBV19 with TRBJ2-1; maybe TRBD2 (6 bases). Germline V gene lookup returns CDR1 LNHDA and CDR2 SQIVND (reference sequence). The CDR3 sequence is 13 residues long. The V gene lost 6 bases and the J gene lost 3 bases, with 9 bases spanning the gap. The CDR3 loop is CASSPGLYNEQFF. DNA of the CDR3: TGTGCCAGTAGCCCGGGACTCTACAATGAGCAGTTCTTC.

The CDR3 sequence: CASKAMGGVADTQYF. The CDR3 DNA sequence: TGTGCCAGCAAGGCCATGGGGGGGGTAGCAGATACGCAGTATTTT. The rearrangement uses TRBV27 and TRBJ2-3; 7 nucleotides agree with TRBD2. Germline lookup yields CDR1 MNHEY and CDR2 SMNVEV (reference sequence). Losses at the gene ends were 7 bases for V and 4 bases for J; bases not matched to a gene: 11. The CDR3 is made up of 15 amino acids.

On this clone itself: This same CDR3 is encoded by further DNA sequences in the sample. The chain carries TRBV9 and TRBJ2-7, with D maybe TRBD1 (5 bases). The CDR3 length is 14 residues. The V and J ends lost 0 bases and 2 bases respectively, with 9 bases between them. In germline, CDR1 is SGDLS, CDR2 YYNGEE. CDR3: CASSVGLGAYEQYF. The CDR3 DNA is TGTGCCAGCAGCGTAGGTTTAGGGGCCTACGAGCAGTACTTC. The whole variable domain, filled in from reference TRBV9 and TRBJ2-7, reads DSGVTQTPKHLITATGQRVTLRCSPRSGDLSVYWYQQSLDQGLQFLIQYYNGEERAKGNILERFSAQQFPDLHSELNLSSLELGDSALYFCASSVGLGAYEQYFGPGTRLTVT.

This clone was observed once. The gene calls are TRBV7-9 and TRBJ1-2; 9 bases agree with TRBD1. Germline V lookup: CDR1 SEHNR, CDR2 FQNEAQ (reference sequence). The CDR3 is 15 amino acids. After removal of 4 bases from V and 2 bases from J, the junction contained 5 bases not matched to a gene. The CDR3 reads CASSSGQGKNYGYTF. Written as DNA, the CDR3 is TGTGCCAGCAGCTCGGGACAGGGTAAAAACTATGGCTACACCTTC.

This clone turned up a few times. The V and J genes are TRBV5-4 and TRBJ2-7; D remains unclear. Trimming took off 1 base at V and 3 bases at J, with 5 bases between the two ends. Germline V CDR1 and CDR2: SGHNT, YYREEE (reference sequence). This CDR3 spans 12 amino acids. CDR3 coding DNA: TGTGCCAGCAGCTTGCCCGGCTACGAGCAGTACTTC. Its protein is CASSLPGYEQYF. The variable domain in full, completed from reference TRBV5-4 and TRBJ2-7, reads ETGVTQSPTHLIKTRGQQVTLRCSSQSGHNTVSWYQQALGQGPQFIFQYYREEENGRGNFPPRFSGLQFPNYSSELNVNALELDDSALYLCASSLPGYEQYFGPGTRLTVT.